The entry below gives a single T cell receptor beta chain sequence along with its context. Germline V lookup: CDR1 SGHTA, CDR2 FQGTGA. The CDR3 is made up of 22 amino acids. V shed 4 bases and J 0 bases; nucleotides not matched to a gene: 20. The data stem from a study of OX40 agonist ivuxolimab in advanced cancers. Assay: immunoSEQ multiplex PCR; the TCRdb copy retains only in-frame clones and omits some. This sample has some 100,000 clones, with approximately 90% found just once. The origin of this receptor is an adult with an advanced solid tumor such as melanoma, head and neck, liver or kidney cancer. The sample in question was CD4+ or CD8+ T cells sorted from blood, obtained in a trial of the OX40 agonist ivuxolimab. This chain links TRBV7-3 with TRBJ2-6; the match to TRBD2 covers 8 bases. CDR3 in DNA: TGTGCCAGCAGCTCCCCCACCACTAGCGGACCCGTTATATACTCTGGGGCCAACGTCCTGACTTTC. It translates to CASSSPTTSGPVIYSGANVLTF.